Listed here are 26 T cell receptor beta chains from one sample, sequenced in a study of cytomegalovirus exposure and HLA in healthy donors. Only in-frame clones appear in the TCRdb table, and some are missing; sequencing was by immunoSEQ multiplex PCR. Of about 74,000 clones in the sample, around 94% were seen once. The sample taken for sequencing was PBMCs. The receptors derive from a man aged 18 to 29 in good health and CMV-seropositive.

The gene calls are TRBV9 and TRBJ2-2; 12 positions match TRBD2. Germline V gives CDR1 SGDLS, CDR2 YYNGEE. The CDR3 extends over 15 amino acids. V shed 2 bases and J 9 bases; nucleotides not matched to a gene: 5. CDR3 protein: CASSVDLAGGWELFF. CDR3 nucleotide sequence: TGTGCCAGCAGCGTGGATCTAGCGGGAGGGTGGGAGCTGTTTTTT.

The V call is TRBV10-3, the J call TRBJ2-7; D may be TRBD1 (6 bases). The CDR3 loop spans 12 amino acids. CDR1 is ENHRY and CDR2 is SYGVKD in the germline V gene. The V end was cut by 5 bases, the J end by 6 bases, with 11 bases between. The DNA of the CDR3 is TGTGCCATCAGTATCCAGGGGTTCGAGCAGTACTTC. As protein: CAISIQGFEQYF.

The chain carries TRBV6-1 and TRBJ2-5; D perhaps matches TRBD2 (6 bases). Trimming left V 7 bases short and J 5 bases short, with 17 bases between. The CDR3 has 14 amino acids. Germline V gives CDR1 MNHNS, CDR2 SASEGT. Here the CDR3 reads CASIMTGGGETQYF. CDR3 DNA: TGTGCCAGCATTATGACGGGTGGGGGGGAGACCCAGTACTTC.

The J gene is TRBJ1-5, the V gene TRBV4-1; TRBD1 might be the D (5 bases). Trimming removed 4 bases at V and 5 bases at J, with 9 bases between. The CDR3 length is 13 residues. Germline assignment: CDR1 MGHRA and CDR2 YSYEKL. The CDR3 coding sequence is TGCGCCAGCAGCCGACCAGGGTATCAGCCCCAGCATTTT. It yields the protein CASSRPGYQPQHF.

The chain employs TRBV2 and TRBJ1-2; tentatively, D is TRBD1 (6 bases). The CDR3 runs to 14 residues. Trimming shortened V by 2 bases and J by 8 bases, and 15 bases separated the two germline ends. Germline V gene data show CDR1 as SNHLY and CDR2 as FYNNEI. CDR3 sequence: CASSESPGQGGYTF. CDR3 bases: TGTGCCAGCAGTGAAAGTCCAGGCCAGGGGGGCTACACCTTC.

The chain recombines TRBV4-1 with TRBJ2-7; tentatively, D is TRBD1 (5 bases). The length of the CDR3 is 14 residues. Per the germline V gene, CDR1 is MGHRA and CDR2 is YSYEKL. Trimming removed 0 bases from V and 7 bases from J, with 13 bases in between. This chain's CDR3 is CASSQDEVPGEQYF. In DNA, the CDR3 is TGCGCCAGCAGCCAAGATGAGGTCCCAGGGGAGCAGTACTTC.

The chain combines TRBV18 with TRBJ2-2; 13 positions match TRBD2. The CDR3 runs 18 residues. Germline CDR1 and CDR2: KGHSH and LQKENI. V was pared by 0 bases and J by 1 base, with 2 bases of the junction left unmatched. DNA for the CDR3: TGTGCCAGCTCACCACCGGGACTAGCGGGAAGGAACACCGGGGAGCTGTTTTTT. It yields the protein CASSPPGLAGRNTGELFF.

The rearrangement joins TRBV30 to TRBJ2-7; 10 bases are a match to TRBD2. The germline V gene encodes CDR1 GTSNPN and CDR2 SVGIG (reference sequence). This CDR3 contains 17 residues. Unmatched junction bases numbered 14, after V lost 2 bases and J lost 4 bases. CDR3 sequence: CAWSSTPSSGGQYEQYF. The CDR3 DNA follows: TGTGCCTGGAGTTCGACCCCCTCTAGCGGGGGACAATACGAGCAGTACTTC. The complete variable domain, with remaining parts taken from reference TRBV30 and TRBJ2-7, reads SQTIHQWPATLVQPVGSPLSLECTVEGTSNPNLYWYRQAAGRGLQLLFYSVGIGQISSEVPQNLSASRPQDRQFILSSKKLLLSDSGFYLCAWSSTPSSGGQYEQYFGPGTRLTVT.

This rearrangement joins TRBV7-3 to TRBJ2-2; D call uncertain. This CDR3 comprises 15 residues. Germline V gene data show CDR1 as SGHTA and CDR2 as FQGTGA. Trimming shortened V by 5 bases and J by 1 base, and 11 bases separated the two germline ends. CDR3 amino acids: CASSPHSLNTGELFF. The CDR3 DNA follows: TGTGCCAGCAGCCCCCACTCGTTGAACACCGGGGAGCTGTTTTTT.

The V call is TRBV6-5, the J call TRBJ2-7; a possible D gene is TRBD2 (5 bases). The CDR3 sequence is 13 residues long. Per germline, CDR1 MNHEY and CDR2 SVGAGI. V lost 8 bases and J lost 3, with 14 bases in between. The CDR3 nucleotides are TGTGCCAGCGCGGGCCCCAATCTCTACGAGCAGTACTTC. Translation gives CASAGPNLYEQYF.

This clone was seen just once. The rearrangement links TRBV7-2 to TRBJ2-3; perhaps TRBD1 as D (6 bases). This CDR3 is 16 amino acids long. V lost 3 bases, J lost 1 base, and 14 bases lay in between. Looked up from germline, CDR1 is SGHTA and CDR2 is FQGNSA. The CDR3 region has the DNA TGTGCCAGCAGCTTTACGAAGAACAGGGGCACAGATACGCAGTATTTT. It is translated as CASSFTKNRGTDTQYF.

The CDR3 region is CASSSAANYGYTF. The CDR3 DNA follows: TGTGCCAGTAGCAGCGCGGCGAACTATGGCTACACCTTC. This rearrangement joins TRBV19 to TRBJ1-2; D is uncertain. Per the germline V gene, CDR1 is LNHDA and CDR2 is SQIVND (reference sequence). The ends were cut back, 6 bases at V and 2 bases at J, with 10 bases in the middle. There are 13 residues in the CDR3.

The rearrangement links TRBV5-5 to TRBJ2-4; 9 bases align to TRBD2. CDR3 size: 16 residues. V lost 1 base, J lost 6 bases, and 8 bases stayed unmatched. Germline V gene data show CDR1 as SGHKS and CDR2 as YYEKEE (reference sequence). The CDR3 DNA reads TGTGCCAGCAGCTTGACCGATGGTAGCGGGAGAAACATTCAGTACTTC. Its protein is CASSLTDGSGRNIQYF. The full variable domain, completed using reference TRBV5-5 and TRBJ2-4, is DAGVTQSPTHLIKTRGQQVTLRCSPISGHKSVSWYQQVLGQGPQFIFQYYEKEERGRGNFPDRFSARQFPNYSSELNVNALLLGDSALYLCASSLTDGSGRNIQYFGAGTRLSVL.

The chain has TRBV11-2 and TRBJ2-7; a possible D gene is TRBD1 (6 bases). Deletions cut 6 bases from V and 0 bases from J, with 15 bases between. Germline V CDR1 and CDR2: SGHAT, FQNNGV. There are 15 residues in the CDR3. In nucleotides, the CDR3 is TGTGCCAGCAGGCGCCTGGCGGACAGCTCCTACGAGCAGTACTTC. As protein: CASRRLADSSYEQYF.

CDR3 coding DNA: TGTGCCAGCAGCTTAAGTTTGAGCGGGGCCTACAATGAGCAGTTCTTC. Protein product: CASSLSLSGAYNEQFF. This chain uses TRBV7-9 with TRBJ2-1; 7 positions agree with TRBD2. In germline, CDR1 is SEHNR, CDR2 FQNEAQ (reference sequence). V trimming: 2 bases; J trimming: 2 bases; junction bases outside the gene matches: 6. This CDR3 region has 16 residues.

V usage is TRBV6-6 and J usage is TRBJ2-1; the D gene is possibly TRBD1 (7 bases). The CDR3 spans 15 residues. V was shortened by 6 bases and J by 5 bases, with 17 bases between the two germline ends. Germline CDR1 and CDR2: MNHNY and SVGAGI (reference sequence). DNA for the CDR3: TGTGCCAGCAGCCAGGGCGGGACAGTTAACAATGAGCAGTTCTTC. The encoded protein is CASSQGGTVNNEQFF.

The V call is TRBV30, the J call TRBJ1-5; tentatively, D is TRBD1 (6 bases). The ends were cut back, 0 bases at V and 1 base at J, with 10 bases in the middle. The CDR3 contains 15 residues. Germline-derived CDR1 and CDR2 are GTSNPN and SVGIG (reference sequence). In DNA form, the CDR3 reads TGTGCCTGGAGTGTAATAGGGGGAAGCAATCAGCCCCAGCATTTT. This encodes CAWSVIGGSNQPQHF.

The V gene is TRBV9, the J gene TRBJ2-3, with 9 bases aligning to TRBD2. The CDR3 extends over 16 amino acids. Germline assignment: CDR1 SGDLS and CDR2 YYNGEE. V was pared by 0 bases and J by 1 base, with 3 bases of the junction left unmatched. Here the CDR3 reads CASSVGLAVRTDTQYF. The CDR3 DNA is TGTGCCAGCAGCGTAGGACTAGCGGTTCGCACAGATACGCAGTATTTT.

The chain combines TRBV28 with TRBJ2-4; possibly TRBD1 for D (6 bases). Per the germline V gene, CDR1 is MDHEN and CDR2 is SYDVKM. CDR3 length: 17 amino acids. The V and J ends lost 5 bases and 0 bases respectively, with 17 bases between them. DNA for the CDR3: TGTGCCAGCAGTCCTCCGCTCGGGACACTAGCCAAAAACATTCAGTACTTC. Translating it yields CASSPPLGTLAKNIQYF.

The chain combines TRBV28 with TRBJ1-2; 9 nucleotides match TRBD1. CDR3 length: 14 amino acids. The V and J ends lost 5 bases and 5 bases, in that order; junction bases with no gene match: 6. Germline lookup yields CDR1 MDHEN and CDR2 SYDVKM. The CDR3 loop reads CASSPIGTGYGYTF. For the CDR3, the DNA is TGTGCCAGCAGTCCTATTGGGACAGGGTATGGCTACACCTTC.

This chain joins TRBV2 and TRBJ2-1, with 7 positions matching TRBD2. Germline CDR1 reads SNHLY; CDR2 reads FYNNEI. Unmatched junction bases numbered 17, after V lost 1 base and J lost 8 bases. The CDR3 loop spans 18 amino acids. CDR3 sequence (DNA): TGTGCCAGCAGTGAAGAGTCTAGCGGCGCGACCTGGTGGGATGAGCAGTTCTTC. It specifies CASSEESSGATWWDEQFF.

CDR3 DNA sequence: TGTGCCAGCAGTTTAAGAGGGAACGGAAACACCATATATTTT. It codes for CASSLRGNGNTIYF. The chain recombines TRBV28 with TRBJ1-3, with D unclear. Germline CDR1 and CDR2: MDHEN and SYDVKM. This CDR3 has 14 amino acids. V lost 2 bases and J lost 4, with 9 bases in between.

The gene calls are TRBV7-9 and TRBJ2-5; D ambiguous. Germline V lookup: CDR1 SEHNR, CDR2 FQNEAQ (reference sequence). V was trimmed by 0 bases and J by 5 bases, leaving 10 bases between them. The CDR3 sequence is 14 residues long. CDR3 sequence (DNA): TGTGCCAGCAGCTTAGCCGGGTCCGCGGAGACCCAGTACTTC. It is translated as CASSLAGSAETQYF.

The chain employs TRBV6-5 and TRBJ2-2; no clear D gene. The CDR3 spans 14 residues. CDR1 and CDR2 from the germline V gene are MNHEY and SVGAGI. V was cut by 6 bases and J by 4 bases, with 12 bases left in between. This CDR3 reads CASSLQYSTGELFF. In DNA, the CDR3 is TGTGCCAGCAGCCTACAGTATTCCACCGGGGAGCTGTTTTTT.

The chain recombines TRBV11-3 with TRBJ2-7; 9 nucleotides line up with TRBD2. Germline CDR1 reads SGHNT; CDR2 reads YENEEA. J gave up 7 bases and V 5 bases, and 12 bases lay outside the gene matches. The CDR3 is made up of 15 amino acids. For the CDR3, the DNA is TGTGCCAGCAGCAAAGAGGCGGGAGGGCCGTGGGAGCAGTACTTC. Encoded protein: CASSKEAGGPWEQYF.

V is TRBV30 and J is TRBJ2-7, with 9 bases aligning to TRBD1. The CDR3 contains 12 residues. Germline V gene data show CDR1 as GTSNPN and CDR2 as SVGIG (reference sequence). J lost 6 bases, V lost 7 bases, and 7 bases had no gene match. The CDR3 is CAFTNRGPEQYF. The CDR3 DNA follows: TGTGCCTTTACCAACAGGGGGCCCGAGCAGTACTTC.